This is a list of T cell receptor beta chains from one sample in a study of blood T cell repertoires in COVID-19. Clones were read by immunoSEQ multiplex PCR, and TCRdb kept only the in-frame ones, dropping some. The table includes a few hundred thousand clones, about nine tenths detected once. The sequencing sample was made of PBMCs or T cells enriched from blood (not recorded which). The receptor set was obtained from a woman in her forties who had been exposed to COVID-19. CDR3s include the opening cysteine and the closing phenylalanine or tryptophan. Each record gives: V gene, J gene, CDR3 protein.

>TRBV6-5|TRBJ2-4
CASRRQGAAKNIQYF
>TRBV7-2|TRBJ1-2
CASSSRGFGGYTF
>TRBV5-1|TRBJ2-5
CASSLVGSGGETQYF
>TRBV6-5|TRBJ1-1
CASTHQGTEAFF
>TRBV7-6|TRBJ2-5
CASSSERGAVKTQYF
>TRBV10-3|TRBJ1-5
CAIRDSQGSNQPQHF
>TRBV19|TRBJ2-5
CASSLGLRETQYF
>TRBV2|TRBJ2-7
CASSEGYEQYF
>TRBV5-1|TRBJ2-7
CASSSGLAELQYEQYF
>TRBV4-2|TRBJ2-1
CASSQSPGAGNEQFF
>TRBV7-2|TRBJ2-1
CASSLEGQGADEQFF
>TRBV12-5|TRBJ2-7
CASGMTEYEQYF
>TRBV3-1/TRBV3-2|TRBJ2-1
CASIVEREHNEQFF
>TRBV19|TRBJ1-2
CASRQGLGLGYTF
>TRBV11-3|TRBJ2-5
CASSLVGAGGALETQYF
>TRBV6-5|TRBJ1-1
CASSRQVNTEAFF
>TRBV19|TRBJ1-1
CASSIFTGGAVGNTEAFF
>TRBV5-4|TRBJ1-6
CASRSGQGGYNSPLHF
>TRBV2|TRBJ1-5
CASNRADSNQPQHF
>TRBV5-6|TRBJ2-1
CASSRPGIYNEQFF
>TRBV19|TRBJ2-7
CASSTSAWGTGLKYEQYF
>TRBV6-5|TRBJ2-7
CASSKKTGIVHEQYF
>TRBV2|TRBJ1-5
CASSNTGSGNQPQHF
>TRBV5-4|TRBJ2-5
CASRASGGAETQYF
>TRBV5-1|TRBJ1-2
CASSLEGQGSGYTF
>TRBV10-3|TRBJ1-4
CAISDVGEKLFF
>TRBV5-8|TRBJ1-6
CASSLEQGRTPLHF
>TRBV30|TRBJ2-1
CAWSRDRGLNEQFF
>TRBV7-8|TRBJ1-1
CASSSTVIGGSNTEAFF
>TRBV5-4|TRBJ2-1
CASSLEQSSYNEQFF
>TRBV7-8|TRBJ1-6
CASSQGTNSPLHF
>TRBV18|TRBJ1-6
CASSSGTGGSPLHF
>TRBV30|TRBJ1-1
CAWSVWSPTNTEAFF
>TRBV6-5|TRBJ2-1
CASRQGTGEYNEQFF
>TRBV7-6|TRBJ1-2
CASSLGTGDYGYTF
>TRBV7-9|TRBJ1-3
CASSGHRQVGSGNTIYF
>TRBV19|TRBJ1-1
CASKQGFTTEAFF